Listed below are T cell receptor beta chains from one sample, sequenced in a study of T cell responses to AZD1222 COVID-19 vaccine. Sequencing was performed with immunoSEQ multiplex PCR; in TCRdb, only in-frame clones are kept and a portion is missing. The table records about 91,000 clones, 92% of them present only once. The input for sequencing was peripheral blood, taken 28 days after the second AZD1222 dose. These receptors came from an adult who received the AZD1222 COVID-19 vaccine. Both conserved end residues are part of each CDR3. D genes are given only for firm matches. Size values are once, few and many counts, or a class for expanded clones, and some rows have none.

D	V	size	J	DNA	CDR3
-	TRBV11-2	-	TRBJ1-1	TGTGCCAGCAGCGACCGTAGGACGGCGAACACTGAAGCTTTCTTT	CASSDRRTANTEAFF
TRBD1	TRBV6-5	-	TRBJ2-2	TGTGCCAGCAGAGTACAGGGGTTCGGGGAGCTGTTTTTT	CASRVQGFGELFF
TRBD1	TRBV2	-	TRBJ1-6	TGTGCCAGCAAAGGCGGGGACAGGGGGCTCGGTTCACCCCTCCACTTT	CASKGGDRGLGSPLHF
TRBD1	TRBV4-2	-	TRBJ1-2	TGTGCCAGCAGCCAAGACGGGACGGACAGGGGATATGGCTACACCTTC	CASSQDGTDRGYGYTF
-	TRBV4-3	once	TRBJ2-5	TGCGCCAGCAGCCAAGATTCCCCCCCACAAGAGACCCAGTACTTC	CASSQDSPPQETQYF
-	TRBV21-1	-	TRBJ2-6	TGTGCCAGCAGCACCCCATCTTCCCGGACAAGGGAAACCTCTGGGGCCAACGTCCTGACTTTC	CASSTPSSRTRETSGANVLTF
TRBD1	TRBV2	-	TRBJ2-2	TGTGCCAGCAGTGAAGGTCGGACAGGGGGCACCGGGGAGCTGTTTTTT	CASSEGRTGGTGELFF
-	TRBV10-1	-	TRBJ1-5	TGCGCCAGCTGGGAAGGACACTTTAGCAATCAGCCCCAGCATTTT	CASWEGHFSNQPQHF
TRBD2	TRBV7-9	-	TRBJ2-2	TGTGCCAGCAGCAACCCGGCGATAGCGGGGGGCTACACCGGGGAGCTGTTTTTT	CASSNPAIAGGYTGELFF
-	TRBV2	-	TRBJ1-4	TGTGCCAGCAGTGATGGGGGGGAAAAACTGTTTTTT	CASSDGGEKLFF
-	TRBV4-1	-	TRBJ2-3	TGCGCCAGCAGCCCAAGAGGAAACGGGGCCGGCTCTAGCACAGATACGCAGTATTTT	CASSPRGNGAGSSTDTQYF
TRBD1	TRBV4-3	-	TRBJ1-2	TGCGCCAGCAGCCAAGATTTTGGCAGGGGGCCCATCTATGGCTACACCTTC	CASSQDFGRGPIYGYTF
TRBD1	TRBV27	-	TRBJ1-5	TGTGCCAGCAGTTTATACGGACAGGGAAATCAGCCCCAGCATTTT	CASSLYGQGNQPQHF
-	TRBV19	-	TRBJ1-1	TGTGCCAGTAGTGCGGGACACCTGAACACTGAAGCTTTCTTT	CASSAGHLNTEAFF
-	TRBV7-7	-	TRBJ1-4	TGTGCCAGCAGCCCAAGGACGGGGGGTAATGAAAAACTGTTTTTT	CASSPRTGGNEKLFF
-	TRBV13	-	TRBJ1-4	TGTGCCAGCAGCCCCCGGCGCGGGGGAAAACTGTTTTTT	CASSPRRGGKLFF
-	TRBV7-2	-	TRBJ1-2	TGTGCCAGCAGCAAGAGCGGGGGGCGCTTATATGGCTACACCTTC	CASSKSGGRLYGYTF
TRBD1	TRBV5-1	-	TRBJ1-2	TGCGCCAGCAGCTTAGGGACAGGGAGGCCTGGCTACACCTTC	CASSLGTGRPGYTF
-	TRBV25-1	-	TRBJ2-2	TGTGCCAGCAGTGATTTCAGTGGGGCCACCGGGGAGCTGTTTTTT	CASSDFSGATGELFF
-	TRBV7-6	-	TRBJ1-2	TGTGCCAGCAGCTTTCCGGCGGGACAAGGGTTAGACTATGGCTACACCTTC	CASSFPAGQGLDYGYTF
-	TRBV4-2	-	TRBJ1-5	TGTGCCAGCAGCCAAGATGGGAGGGACGGTCAGCCCCAGCATTTT	CASSQDGRDGQPQHF
-	TRBV6-5	once	TRBJ1-5	TGTGCCAGCAGTGACTCATGGGGGAGCAATCAGCCCCAGCATTTT	CASSDSWGSNQPQHF
-	TRBV5-8	-	TRBJ1-5	TGTGCCAGCAGCTTATGGGGGGCCGGTCAGCCCCAGCATTTT	CASSLWGAGQPQHF
-	TRBV6-5	-	TRBJ2-3	TGTGCCAGCAGTTACCAGGGAAGGCCCCCAGATACGCAGTATTTT	CASSYQGRPPDTQYF
-	TRBV11-2	-	TRBJ1-2	TGTGCCAGCAGCTCCCTGGACAGATCGGGTGGCTACACCTTC	CASSSLDRSGGYTF
-	TRBV18	-	TRBJ2-2	TGTGCCAGCTCACCACGCACGGACACCGGGGAGCTGTTTTTT	CASSPRTDTGELFF
-	TRBV5-5	-	TRBJ2-1	TGTGCCAGCAGCCCGGGCCCCCGACAGGCCAATGAGCAGTTCTTC	CASSPGPRQANEQFF
-	TRBV20-1	-	TRBJ1-5	TGCAGTGCTAGTCGCGGGATTAGCAATCAGCCCCAGCATTTT	CSASRGISNQPQHF
-	TRBV19	-	TRBJ1-3	TGTGCCAGTAGCTTTCCCACAGGAGGTCTCAACACCATATATTTT	CASSFPTGGLNTIYF
TRBD1	TRBV4-2	-	TRBJ1-1	TGTGCCAGCAGCCTCGACAGGGACACTGAAGCTTTCTTT	CASSLDRDTEAFF
-	TRBV30	-	TRBJ1-6	TGTGCCTGGAGTGATATTACTTTGGATTCACCCCTCCACTTT	CAWSDITLDSPLHF
-	TRBV3-1/TRBV3-2	-	TRBJ1-4	TGTGCCAGCAGCCGGGGGGCGGGGCGCGCTAATGAAAAACTGTTTTTT	CASSRGAGRANEKLFF
-	TRBV14	-	TRBJ2-1	TGTGCCAGCAGCCGTCAACCGGGACTGGTAGAGAATGAGCAGTTCTTC	CASSRQPGLVENEQFF
TRBD2	TRBV6-2/TRBV6-3	-	TRBJ2-7	TGTGCCAGCAGTTACTCCCCAGCGGGGATGCGCGAGCAGTACTTC	CASSYSPAGMREQYF
-	TRBV3-1/TRBV3-2	-	TRBJ1-3	TGTGCCAGCAGCCATACCCGAGGGATCACTGGAAACACCATATATTTT	CASSHTRGITGNTIYF
TRBD2	TRBV6-6	-	TRBJ2-3	TGTGCCAGCAGTTGGCGGGGGGAGAGCACAGATACGCAGTATTTT	CASSWRGESTDTQYF
-	TRBV7-6	-	TRBJ2-5	TGTGCCAGCAGCCCCCCCCATACAGGGAGCCAGACCCAGTACTTC	CASSPPHTGSQTQYF
-	TRBV7-2	few	TRBJ1-2	TGTGCCAGCAGCTTAGGGCGGCTGGGTCTATATGGCTACACCTTC	CASSLGRLGLYGYTF
-	TRBV5-5	-	TRBJ1-5	TGTGCCAGCAGCTTGGTGACAGAATCACAGCCCCAGCATTTT	CASSLVTESQPQHF
TRBD1	TRBV2	-	TRBJ1-2	TGTGCCAGCAGTGAAGCGCTTTTTGGCGGGACAGGGAATAACTATGGCTACACCTTC	CASSEALFGGTGNNYGYTF
-	TRBV7-2	-	TRBJ1-1	TGTGCCAGCAGCTTAGGGAAGTTGACTGAAGCTTTCTTT	CASSLGKLTEAFF
-	TRBV2	-	TRBJ2-7	TGTGCCAGCAGTGAGACGGCCGCCTCCTACGAGCAGTACTTC	CASSETAASYEQYF
TRBD1	TRBV6-2/TRBV6-3	-	TRBJ1-2	TGTGCCAGCAGCCCGCCGGACAGGTATCATGGCTACACCTTC	CASSPPDRYHGYTF
TRBD1	TRBV4-3	-	TRBJ1-3	TGCGCCAGCAGCCAATCACAGGGGGCTGGTGGAAACACCATATATTTT	CASSQSQGAGGNTIYF
TRBD2	TRBV9	-	TRBJ2-3	TGTGCCAGCAGCGGACCCCAAAAAGCGGGGACAGATACGCAGTATTTT	CASSGPQKAGTDTQYF
-	TRBV14	-	TRBJ1-1	TGTGCCAGCAGCCAGGTGCGGGGGACTGAAGCTTTCTTT	CASSQVRGTEAFF
TRBD1	TRBV11-2	-	TRBJ1-2	TGTGCCAGCAGCTTAGAGGGGGGGACAGGCTATGGCTACACCTTC	CASSLEGGTGYGYTF
TRBD2	TRBV7-9	-	TRBJ2-5	TGTGCCAGCAGCCACCGGACGGGGGAGGGAGAGACCCAGTACTTC	CASSHRTGEGETQYF
-	TRBV7-8	-	TRBJ1-2	TGTGCCAGCAGCTTAATCCATACGCCAACCTTC	CASSLIHTPTF
-	TRBV3-1/TRBV3-2	-	TRBJ1-5	TGTGCCAGCAGTCGGTCGCAGGGGCCCCAGCATTTT	CASSRSQGPQHF
-	TRBV19	-	TRBJ1-2	TGTGCCAGTAGCGCCTACGGGGGGCAGGTCTATGGCTACACCTTC	CASSAYGGQVYGYTF
-	TRBV4-2	-	TRBJ2-1	TGTGCCAGCAGCCAAGGGGGATGGGTGGGGGCGCCAACTTACAATGAGCAGTTCTTC	CASSQGGWVGAPTYNEQFF